This TCR beta chain was sequenced in a study of blood T cell repertoires in COVID-19. Study information: PBMCs, B-cell-depleted T cells, or T cells were the source of the cDNA or gDNA that made up the material.

Under the authors' procedure: Amplification of reference gene primers provided the estimated nucleated cell counts. TCRdb's table, derived via immunoSEQ multiplex PCR, lists solely in-frame clones and lacks some. That table furnishes V, J and clone size, whereas the DNA furnished D and trimming. The sample has 150,000 to 200,000 clones, about 84% seen once; the top ten hold 10% to 15%. Cohort 3 donors were reported recovered after two negative PCRs, clearance, or symptom resolution. The V end was cut by 0 bases, the J end by 5 bases, with 13 bases between. Germline V gives CDR1 ENHRY, CDR2 SYGVKD. The CDR3 totals 15 residues.

The gene calls are TRBV10-3 and TRBJ1-1; D may be TRBD1 (5 bases). Sequencing was carried out using PBMCs or T cells enriched from blood (not recorded which). The TCR originated in a man in his fifties who had recovered from COVID-19. The CDR3 sequence: CAISESPDSSTEAFF. The DNA of the CDR3 is TGTGCCATCAGTGAGTCGCCTGACAGTAGTACTGAAGCTTTCTTT.